This T cell receptor beta chain came from a study of siplizumab effects on memory and regulatory T cells. CDR1 SGHTS and CDR2 YDEGEE come from the germline V gene. V trimming: 1 base; J trimming: 6 bases; junction bases outside the gene matches: 17. This CDR3 has 19 residues. Sequencing used immunoSEQ multiplex PCR; TCRdb keeps in-frame clones, though not all of them. The sample has 100,000 or so clones; 92% are singletons. The chain employs TRBV5-8 and TRBJ2-3; TRBD2 matches at 10 bases. This clonotype originated in a human donor in good health. The specimen sequenced was non-Treg CD4+ T cells sorted from blood. Written as DNA, the CDR3 is TGTGCCAGCAGCTTGAGCGGTGCAAGGGCTAGCGGGAGATTCGATACGCAGTATTTT. It yields the protein CASSLSGARASGRFDTQYF.